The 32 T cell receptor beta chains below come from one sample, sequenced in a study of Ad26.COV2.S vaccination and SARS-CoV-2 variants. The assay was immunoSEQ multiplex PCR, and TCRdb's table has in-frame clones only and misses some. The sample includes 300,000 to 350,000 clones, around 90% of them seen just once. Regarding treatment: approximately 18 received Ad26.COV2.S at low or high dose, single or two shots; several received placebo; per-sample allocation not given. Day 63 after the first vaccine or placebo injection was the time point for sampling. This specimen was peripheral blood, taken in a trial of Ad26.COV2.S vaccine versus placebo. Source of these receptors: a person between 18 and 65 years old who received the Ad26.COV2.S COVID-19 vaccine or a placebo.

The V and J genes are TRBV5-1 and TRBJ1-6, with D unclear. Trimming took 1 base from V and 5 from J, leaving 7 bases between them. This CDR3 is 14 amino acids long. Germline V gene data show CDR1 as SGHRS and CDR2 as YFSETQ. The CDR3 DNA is TGCGCCAGCAGCTTGTCAAGGGATAATTCACCCCTCCACTTT. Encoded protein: CASSLSRDNSPLHF. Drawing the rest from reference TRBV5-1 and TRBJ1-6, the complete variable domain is KAGVTQTPRYLIKTRGQQVTLSCSPISGHRSVSWYQQTPGQGLQFLFEYFSETQRNKGNFPGRFSGRQFSNSRSEMNVSTLELGDSALYLCASSLSRDNSPLHFGNGTRLTVT.

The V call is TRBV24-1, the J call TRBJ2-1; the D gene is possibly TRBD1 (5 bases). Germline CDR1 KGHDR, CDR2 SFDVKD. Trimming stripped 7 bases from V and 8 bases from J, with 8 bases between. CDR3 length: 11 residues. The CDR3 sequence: CATSSGYEQFF. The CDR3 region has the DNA TGTGCCACCAGCTCAGGGTATGAGCAGTTCTTC.

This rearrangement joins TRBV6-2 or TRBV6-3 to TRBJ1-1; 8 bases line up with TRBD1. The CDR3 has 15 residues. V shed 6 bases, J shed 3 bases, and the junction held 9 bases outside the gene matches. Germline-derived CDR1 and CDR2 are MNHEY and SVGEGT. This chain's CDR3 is CASSNGRGPDTEAFF. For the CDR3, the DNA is TGTGCCAGCAGCAATGGCAGGGGGCCGGACACTGAAGCTTTCTTT.

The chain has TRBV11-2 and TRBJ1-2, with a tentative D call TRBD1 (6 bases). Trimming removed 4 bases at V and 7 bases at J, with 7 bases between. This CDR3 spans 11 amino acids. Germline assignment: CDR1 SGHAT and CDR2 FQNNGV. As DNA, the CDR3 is TGTGCCAGCAGCTCCAGGGGTGGCTACACCTTC. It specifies CASSSRGGYTF.

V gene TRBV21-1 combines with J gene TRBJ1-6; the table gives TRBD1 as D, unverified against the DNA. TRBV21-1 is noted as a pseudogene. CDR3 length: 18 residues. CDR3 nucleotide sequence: TGTGCCAGCAGCAAAGAGTGCCCAGGACAGAGAGAAGGTTCACCCCTCCACTTT. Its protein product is CASSKECPGQREGSPLHF.

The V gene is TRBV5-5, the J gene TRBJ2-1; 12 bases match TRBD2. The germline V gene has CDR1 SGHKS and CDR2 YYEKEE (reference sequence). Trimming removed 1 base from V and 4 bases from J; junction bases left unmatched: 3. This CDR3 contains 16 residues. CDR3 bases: TGTGCCAGCAGCTTGAGACTAGCGGGAGCTTACAATGAGCAGTTCTTC. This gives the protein CASSLRLAGAYNEQFF.

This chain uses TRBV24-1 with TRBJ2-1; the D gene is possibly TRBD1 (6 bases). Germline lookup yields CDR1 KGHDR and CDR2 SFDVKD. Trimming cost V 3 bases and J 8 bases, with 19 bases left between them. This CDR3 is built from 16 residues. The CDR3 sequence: CATSDPRGPLGDEQFF. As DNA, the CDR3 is TGTGCCACCAGTGATCCCAGGGGCCCCCTAGGTGATGAGCAGTTCTTC.

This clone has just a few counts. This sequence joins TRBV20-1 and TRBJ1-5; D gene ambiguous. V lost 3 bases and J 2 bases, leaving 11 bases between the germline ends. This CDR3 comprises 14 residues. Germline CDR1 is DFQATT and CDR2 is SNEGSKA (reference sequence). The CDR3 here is CSASLGRGNQPQHF. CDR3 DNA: TGCAGTGCTAGTCTGGGTCGAGGCAATCAGCCCCAGCATTTT.

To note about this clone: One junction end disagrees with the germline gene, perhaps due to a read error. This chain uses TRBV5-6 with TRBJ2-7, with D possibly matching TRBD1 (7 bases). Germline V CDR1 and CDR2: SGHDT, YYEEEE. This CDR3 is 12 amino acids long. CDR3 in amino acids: CASSRQGGNQSF. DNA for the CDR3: TGTGCCAGCAGTCGGCAGGGGGGAAATCAGTCCTTC.

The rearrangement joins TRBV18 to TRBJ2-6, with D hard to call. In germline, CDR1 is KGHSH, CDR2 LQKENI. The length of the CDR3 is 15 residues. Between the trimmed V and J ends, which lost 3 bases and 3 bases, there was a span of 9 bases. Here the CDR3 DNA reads TGTGCCAGCTCACCCGACGGTCATGGGGCCAACGTCCTGACTTTC. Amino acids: CASSPDGHGANVLTF.

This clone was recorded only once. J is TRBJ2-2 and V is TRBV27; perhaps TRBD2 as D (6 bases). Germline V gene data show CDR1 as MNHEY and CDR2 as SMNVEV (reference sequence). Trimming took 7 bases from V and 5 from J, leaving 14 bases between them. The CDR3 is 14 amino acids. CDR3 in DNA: TGTGCCAGCACCGACTGGGCGGGGACCGGGGAGCTGTTTTTT. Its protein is CASTDWAGTGELFF.

CDR3 bases: TGTGCCAGCAGTGAAAGGGGACAGGGTGTGAATGAGCAGTTCTTC. It yields the protein CASSERGQGVNEQFF. This sequence joins TRBV2 and TRBJ2-1; 9 bases map to TRBD1. This CDR3 has 15 amino acids. Trimming at V came to 2 bases and at J to 7 bases, leaving 6 bases not matched to a gene. Germline lookup yields CDR1 SNHLY and CDR2 FYNNEI. Looking up the rest from reference TRBV2 and TRBJ2-1 gives the full variable domain: EPEVTQTPSHQVTQMGQEVILRCVPISNHLYFYWYRQILGQKVEFLVSFYNNEISEKSEIFDDQFSVERPDGSNFTLKIRSTKLEDSAMYFCASSERGQGVNEQFFGPGTRLTVL.

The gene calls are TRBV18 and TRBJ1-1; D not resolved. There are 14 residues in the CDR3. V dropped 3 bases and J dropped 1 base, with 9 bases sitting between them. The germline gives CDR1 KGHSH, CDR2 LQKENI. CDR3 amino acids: CASSPFIPNTEAFF. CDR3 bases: TGTGCCAGCTCACCGTTCATCCCGAACACTGAAGCTTTCTTT.

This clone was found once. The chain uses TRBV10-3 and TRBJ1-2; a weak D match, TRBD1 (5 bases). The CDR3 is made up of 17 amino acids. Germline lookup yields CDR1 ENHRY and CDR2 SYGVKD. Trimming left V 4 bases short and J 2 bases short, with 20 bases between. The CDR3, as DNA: TGTGCCATCAGTGTGGTGGGGGGGTCTTTGGAAAACTATGGCTACACCTTC. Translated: CAISVVGGSLENYGYTF.

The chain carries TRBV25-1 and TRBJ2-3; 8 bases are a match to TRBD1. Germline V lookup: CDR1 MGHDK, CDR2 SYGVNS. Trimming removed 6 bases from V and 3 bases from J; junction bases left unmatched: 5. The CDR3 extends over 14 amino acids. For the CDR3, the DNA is TGTGCCAGCAGAAAAGGACAGGGAACAGATACGCAGTATTTT. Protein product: CASRKGQGTDTQYF.

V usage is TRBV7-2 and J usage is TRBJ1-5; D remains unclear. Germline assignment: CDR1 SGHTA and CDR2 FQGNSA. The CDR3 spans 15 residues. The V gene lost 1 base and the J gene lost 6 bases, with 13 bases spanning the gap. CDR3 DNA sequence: TGTGCCAGCAGCTTAGGTGGGGTCTTTGGTCAGCCCCAGCATTTT. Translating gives CASSLGGVFGQPQHF.

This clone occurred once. CDR3 region: CASSSPRWQGEQYF. CDR3 DNA: TGTGCCAGCAGCTCCCCCCGTTGGCAGGGCGAGCAGTACTTC. This chain links TRBV11-2 with TRBJ2-7; D is possibly TRBD1 (5 bases). Germline loops: CDR1 SGHAT, CDR2 FQNNGV. V lost 4 bases and J lost 6, with 16 bases in between. This CDR3 contains 14 residues.

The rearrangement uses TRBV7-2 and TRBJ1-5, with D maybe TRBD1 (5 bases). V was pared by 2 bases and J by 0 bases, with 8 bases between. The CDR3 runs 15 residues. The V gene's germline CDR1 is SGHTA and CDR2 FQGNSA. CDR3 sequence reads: CASSLKGFSNQPQHF. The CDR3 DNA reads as TGTGCCAGCAGCTTAAAGGGGTTTAGCAATCAGCCCCAGCATTTT. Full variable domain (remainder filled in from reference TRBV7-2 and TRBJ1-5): GAGVSQSPSNKVTEKGKDVELRCDPISGHTALYWYRQSLGQGLEFLIYFQGNSAPDKSGLPSDRFSAERTGGSVSTLTIQRTQQEDSAVYLCASSLKGFSNQPQHFGDGTRLSIL.

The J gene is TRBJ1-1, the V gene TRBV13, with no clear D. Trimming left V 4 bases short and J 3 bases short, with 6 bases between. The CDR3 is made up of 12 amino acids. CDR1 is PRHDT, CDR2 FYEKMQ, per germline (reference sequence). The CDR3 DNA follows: TGTGCCAGCAGCTCCCTGGACACTGAAGCTTTCTTT. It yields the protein CASSSLDTEAFF.

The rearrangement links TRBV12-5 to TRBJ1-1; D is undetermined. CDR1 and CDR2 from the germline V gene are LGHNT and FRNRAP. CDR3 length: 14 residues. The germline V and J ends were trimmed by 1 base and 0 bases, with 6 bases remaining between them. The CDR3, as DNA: TGTGCTAGTGGTTTGGCAGCACTGAACACTGAAGCTTTCTTT. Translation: CASGLAALNTEAFF.

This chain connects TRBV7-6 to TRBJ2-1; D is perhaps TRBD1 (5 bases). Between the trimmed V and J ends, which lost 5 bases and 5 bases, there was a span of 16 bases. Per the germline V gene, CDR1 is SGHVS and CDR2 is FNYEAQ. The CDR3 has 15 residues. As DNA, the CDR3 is TGTGCCAGCAGCCCCGGCAGGGTACCCCACAATGAGCAGTTCTTC. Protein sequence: CASSPGRVPHNEQFF.

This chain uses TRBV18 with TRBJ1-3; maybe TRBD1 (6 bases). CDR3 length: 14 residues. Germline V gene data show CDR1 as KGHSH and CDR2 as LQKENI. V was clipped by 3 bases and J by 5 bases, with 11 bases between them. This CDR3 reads CASSPGDTRNTIYF. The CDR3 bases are TGTGCCAGCTCACCGGGGGACACTAGAAACACCATATATTTT.

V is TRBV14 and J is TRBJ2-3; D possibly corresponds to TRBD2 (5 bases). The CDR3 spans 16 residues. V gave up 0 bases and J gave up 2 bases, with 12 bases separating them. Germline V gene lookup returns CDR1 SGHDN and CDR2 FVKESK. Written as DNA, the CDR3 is TGTGCCAGCAGCCAAGATCAGCGGCCCTTCACAGATACGCAGTATTTT. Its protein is CASSQDQRPFTDTQYF.

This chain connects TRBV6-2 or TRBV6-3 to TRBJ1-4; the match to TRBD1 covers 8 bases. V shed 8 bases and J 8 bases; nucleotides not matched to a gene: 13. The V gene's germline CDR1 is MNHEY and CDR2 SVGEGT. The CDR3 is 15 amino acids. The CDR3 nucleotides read TGTGCCAGCGGCCTTCCGGGACAGGCACACGAAAAACTGTTTTTT. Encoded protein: CASGLPGQAHEKLFF.

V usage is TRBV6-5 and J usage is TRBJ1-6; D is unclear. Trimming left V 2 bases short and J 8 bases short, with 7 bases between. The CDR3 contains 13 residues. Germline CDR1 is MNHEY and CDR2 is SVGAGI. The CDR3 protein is CASSYREYSPLHF. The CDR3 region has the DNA TGTGCCAGCAGTTACCGGGAGTATTCACCCCTCCACTTT.

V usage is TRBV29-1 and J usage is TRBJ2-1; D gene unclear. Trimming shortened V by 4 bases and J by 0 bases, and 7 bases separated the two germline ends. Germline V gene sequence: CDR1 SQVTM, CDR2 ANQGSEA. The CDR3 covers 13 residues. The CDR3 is CSVGGPSYNEQFF. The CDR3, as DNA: TGCAGCGTTGGAGGTCCCTCCTACAATGAGCAGTTCTTC.

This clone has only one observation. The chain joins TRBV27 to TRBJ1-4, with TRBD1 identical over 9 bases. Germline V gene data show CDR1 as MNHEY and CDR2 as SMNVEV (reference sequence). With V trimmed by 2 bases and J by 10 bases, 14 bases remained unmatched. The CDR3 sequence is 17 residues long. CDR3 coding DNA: TGTGCCAGCAGTTTAGAGGGACAGGGAGGCCCGCGGCGAAAACTGTTTTTT. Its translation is CASSLEGQGGPRRKLFF.

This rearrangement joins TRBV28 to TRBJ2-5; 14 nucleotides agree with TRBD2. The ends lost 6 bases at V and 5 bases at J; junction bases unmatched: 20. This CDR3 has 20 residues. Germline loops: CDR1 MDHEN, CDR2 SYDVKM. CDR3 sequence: CASRTPTSGRAGRIAETQYF. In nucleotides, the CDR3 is TGTGCCAGCAGGACTCCGACTAGCGGGAGGGCCGGTCGCATAGCGGAGACCCAGTACTTC.

CDR3 nucleotide sequence: TGTGCCAGCAGCTTACTAGGGCAGAGGCAAGAGACCCAGTACTTC. This gives the protein CASSLLGQRQETQYF. This sequence joins TRBV7-7 and TRBJ2-5; no definite D call. The CDR3 runs 15 residues. V gave up 2 bases and J gave up 2 bases, with 12 bases separating them. Germline assignment: CDR1 SSHAT and CDR2 FNYEAQ (reference sequence).

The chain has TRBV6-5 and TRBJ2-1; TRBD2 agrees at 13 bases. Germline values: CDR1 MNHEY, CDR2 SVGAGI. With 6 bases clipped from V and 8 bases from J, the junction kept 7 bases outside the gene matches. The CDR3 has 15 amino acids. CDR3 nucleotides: TGTGCCAGCAGACAGACTAGCGGGGGGAACGATGAGCAGTTCTTC. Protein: CASRQTSGGNDEQFF.

Here the CDR3 DNA reads TGCGCCAGCAGCTTGGTGGTAGCGAACACTGAAGCTTTCTTT. This encodes CASSLVVANTEAFF. The V call is TRBV5-1, the J call TRBJ1-1; the D is unclear. Germline V gives CDR1 SGHRS, CDR2 YFSETQ. V was trimmed by 0 bases and J by 1 base, leaving 7 bases between them. The CDR3 consists of 14 residues.

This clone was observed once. Written as DNA, the CDR3 is TGCGCCAGCAGCTTGGAGAGGGGTTCGGAAGCTTTCTTT. Amino acids: CASSLERGSEAFF. The chain combines TRBV5-1 with TRBJ1-1; D is perhaps TRBD1 (5 bases). This CDR3 region has 13 residues. The germline V and J ends were trimmed by 0 bases and 8 bases, with 11 bases remaining between them. Germline CDR1 and CDR2: SGHRS and YFSETQ.